The rows below give T cell receptor beta chains drawn from one sample of a study of cytomegalovirus exposure and HLA in healthy donors. Data came from immunoSEQ multiplex PCR; TCRdb stores just in-frame clones and leaves some out. Of 200,000 to 250,000 clones listed, 83% are singletons. The sample was PBMCs. The receptors here all came from a woman younger than 35 in good health and CMV-seronegative. The CDR3 runs from the conserved cysteine through the conserved F or W. Fields, in order: D gene, V gene, J gene, clone size, CDR3 protein, CDR3 DNA. D genes are given only for firm matches. A clone size is listed for some rows: how often the clone was seen (once, few, many), or a class if it is expanded.

d_gene: .; v_gene: TRBV29-1; j_gene: TRBJ1-1; abundance: .; CDR3aa: CSVDRVGGANTEAFF; CDR3nt: TGCAGCGTTGACAGGGTCGGGGGGGCGAACACTGAAGCTTTCTTT
d_gene: .; v_gene: TRBV30; j_gene: TRBJ2-1; abundance: .; CDR3aa: CAWNSRDPYNEQFF; CDR3nt: TGTGCCTGGAATAGCAGGGACCCCTACAATGAGCAGTTCTTC
d_gene: .; v_gene: TRBV5-1; j_gene: TRBJ2-1; abundance: .; CDR3aa: CASSLESGSSYNEQFF; CDR3nt: TGCGCCAGCAGCTTGGAGTCTGGAAGCTCCTACAATGAGCAGTTCTTC
d_gene: TRBD1; v_gene: TRBV5-1; j_gene: TRBJ2-1; abundance: once; CDR3aa: CASSLAFFGGQGAGSYNEQFF; CDR3nt: TGCGCCAGCAGCTTGGCTTTCTTCGGGGGACAGGGGGCGGGCTCCTACAATGAGCAGTTCTTC
d_gene: .; v_gene: TRBV11-3; j_gene: TRBJ2-2; abundance: .; CDR3aa: CASSLVDTGELFF; CDR3nt: TGTGCCAGCAGCTTAGTGGACACCGGGGAGCTGTTTTTT
d_gene: .; v_gene: TRBV30; j_gene: TRBJ2-1; abundance: .; CDR3aa: CAWSVTRTGPSYNEQFF; CDR3nt: TGTGCCTGGAGTGTTACCCGAACAGGGCCCTCCTACAATGAGCAGTTCTTC
d_gene: TRBD1; v_gene: TRBV5-4; j_gene: TRBJ2-3; abundance: .; CDR3aa: CASSDRGQLTDTQYF; CDR3nt: TGTGCCAGCTCGGACAGGGGGCAACTCACAGATACGCAGTATTTT
d_gene: .; v_gene: TRBV15; j_gene: TRBJ2-3; abundance: .; CDR3aa: CATSTDGREDTQYF; CDR3nt: TGTGCCACCAGCACTGACGGGCGGGAAGATACGCAGTATTTT
d_gene: .; v_gene: TRBV5-4; j_gene: TRBJ2-3; abundance: .; CDR3aa: CASSFQGPTDTQYF; CDR3nt: TGTGCCAGCAGCTTCCAAGGGCCCACAGATACGCAGTATTTT
d_gene: .; v_gene: TRBV5-4; j_gene: TRBJ1-2; abundance: few; CDR3aa: CASSLDGNYGYTF; CDR3nt: TGTGCCAGCAGCTTGGACGGTAACTATGGCTACACCTTC
d_gene: TRBD1; v_gene: TRBV27; j_gene: TRBJ2-1; abundance: .; CDR3aa: CASSLSPLDRGPYNEQFF; CDR3nt: TGTGCCAGCAGTTTATCACCCCTGGACAGGGGCCCCTACAATGAGCAGTTCTTC
d_gene: TRBD1; v_gene: TRBV5-8; j_gene: TRBJ2-7; abundance: .; CDR3aa: CASSLGTGMGEYF; CDR3nt: TGTGCCAGCAGCTTAGGGACAGGGATGGGCGAGTACTTC
d_gene: TRBD2; v_gene: TRBV9; j_gene: TRBJ2-2; abundance: .; CDR3aa: CASSVAPSGGAGELFF; CDR3nt: TGTGCCAGCAGCGTAGCCCCCTCGGGAGGGGCAGGGGAGCTGTTTTTT
d_gene: TRBD2; v_gene: TRBV2; j_gene: TRBJ2-1; abundance: .; CDR3aa: CASRVREVNEQFF; CDR3nt: TGTGCCAGCAGAGTGCGGGAGGTAAATGAGCAGTTCTTC
d_gene: .; v_gene: TRBV2; j_gene: TRBJ1-2; abundance: .; CDR3aa: CASSAGLRYGYTF; CDR3nt: TGTGCCAGCAGTGCGGGACTGCGGTATGGCTACACCTTC
d_gene: TRBD2; v_gene: TRBV7-9; j_gene: TRBJ2-7; abundance: few; CDR3aa: CASSFSRGGRFDYEQYF; CDR3nt: TGTGCCAGCAGCTTCTCCCGGGGGGGCAGGTTTGATTACGAGCAGTACTTC
d_gene: .; v_gene: TRBV11-2; j_gene: TRBJ1-6; abundance: .; CDR3aa: CASSLDNSPLHF; CDR3nt: TGTGCCAGCAGCTTAGATAATTCACCCCTCCACTTT
d_gene: TRBD2; v_gene: TRBV11-2; j_gene: TRBJ2-3; abundance: once; CDR3aa: CASRRPFSQGLPPGGAQYF; CDR3nt: TGTGCCAGCCGCCGCCCATTCTCCCAGGGCCTCCCGCCGGGGGGTGCGCAGTATTTT
d_gene: .; v_gene: TRBV6-5; j_gene: TRBJ1-5; abundance: .; CDR3aa: CASSFFGQPQHF; CDR3nt: TGTGCCAGCAGTTTTTTTGGACAGCCCCAGCATTTT
d_gene: .; v_gene: TRBV29-1; j_gene: TRBJ1-1; abundance: once; CDR3aa: CSVEEGGNTEAFF; CDR3nt: TGCAGCGTTGAAGAAGGGGGGAACACTGAAGCTTTCTTT
d_gene: .; v_gene: TRBV30; j_gene: TRBJ1-1; abundance: once; CDR3aa: CASTPRGGGTEAFF; CDR3nt: TGTGCCTCTACTCCTAGGGGGGGCGGCACTGAAGCTTTCTTT
d_gene: TRBD2; v_gene: TRBV5-6; j_gene: TRBJ2-3; abundance: .; CDR3aa: CASSLTSATERDTDTQYF; CDR3nt: TGTGCCAGCAGCTTGACTAGCGCGACTGAACGGGACACAGATACGCAGTATTTT
d_gene: .; v_gene: TRBV23-1; j_gene: TRBJ2-7; abundance: once; CDR3aa: CASSLPTPGGAHEQYF; CDR3nt: TGCGCCAGCAGTCTCCCGACCCCAGGGGGGGCCCACGAGCAGTACTTC
d_gene: TRBD1; v_gene: TRBV5-1; j_gene: TRBJ1-4; abundance: .; CDR3aa: CASSQQDRGTEKLFF; CDR3nt: TGCGCCAGCAGCCAACAGGACAGGGGGACTGAAAAACTGTTTTTT
d_gene: .; v_gene: TRBV2; j_gene: TRBJ2-5; abundance: .; CDR3aa: CASMSGGTGSMAQYF; CDR3nt: TGTGCCAGCATGAGTGGCGGAACAGGGAGTATGGCCCAGTACTTC
d_gene: .; v_gene: TRBV7-9; j_gene: TRBJ2-7; abundance: .; CDR3aa: CASSLDGTPYEQYF; CDR3nt: TGTGCCAGCAGCTTGGACGGGACCCCCTACGAGCAGTACTTC
d_gene: TRBD1; v_gene: TRBV5-8; j_gene: TRBJ2-1; abundance: .; CDR3aa: CASSPGQVYNEQFF; CDR3nt: TGTGCCAGCAGCCCGGGACAGGTTTACAATGAGCAGTTCTTC
d_gene: .; v_gene: TRBV2; j_gene: TRBJ1-2; abundance: .; CDR3aa: CASSEALGQGGYTF; CDR3nt: TGTGCCAGCAGTGAAGCGCTTGGTCAGGGCGGCTACACCTTC
d_gene: TRBD2; v_gene: TRBV4-2; j_gene: TRBJ2-4; abundance: .; CDR3aa: CASSQDIGTSGTGGAKNIQYF; CDR3nt: TGTGCCAGCAGCCAAGATATCGGCACTAGCGGGACCGGGGGGGCCAAAAACATTCAGTACTTC
d_gene: TRBD2; v_gene: TRBV27; j_gene: TRBJ2-1; abundance: .; CDR3aa: CASRLAGGRGEQFF; CDR3nt: TGTGCCAGCAGACTAGCGGGAGGGCGAGGTGAGCAGTTCTTC
d_gene: TRBD1; v_gene: TRBV6-5; j_gene: TRBJ1-2; abundance: few; CDR3aa: CASSTQGGGNGYTF; CDR3nt: TGTGCCAGCAGCACACAGGGGGGTGGGAATGGCTACACCTTC
d_gene: TRBD2; v_gene: TRBV5-1; j_gene: TRBJ2-1; abundance: .; CDR3aa: CASSRTSGGVSSYNEQFF; CDR3nt: TGCGCCAGCAGCCGAACTAGCGGGGGGGTTAGCTCCTACAATGAGCAGTTCTTC
d_gene: .; v_gene: TRBV6-5; j_gene: TRBJ2-7; abundance: .; CDR3aa: CASSSPGLTYEQYF; CDR3nt: TGTGCCAGCAGTTCCCCGGGACTGACCTACGAGCAGTACTTC
d_gene: .; v_gene: TRBV29-1; j_gene: TRBJ1-1; abundance: .; CDR3aa: CSVEKGWDTEAFF; CDR3nt: TGCAGCGTTGAAAAGGGTTGGGACACTGAAGCTTTCTTT
d_gene: .; v_gene: TRBV5-1; j_gene: TRBJ2-1; abundance: .; CDR3aa: CASSLAVGYSYNEQFF; CDR3nt: TGCGCCAGCAGCTTGGCCGTGGGGTACTCCTACAATGAGCAGTTCTTC
d_gene: .; v_gene: TRBV27; j_gene: TRBJ2-1; abundance: .; CDR3aa: CASSRSLGTSVGEQFF; CDR3nt: TGTGCCAGCAGCCGTAGTCTCGGGACGTCGGTGGGTGAGCAGTTCTTC
d_gene: .; v_gene: TRBV19; j_gene: TRBJ2-7; abundance: .; CDR3aa: CASSQGIAYEQYF; CDR3nt: TGTGCCAGTAGTCAGGGGATAGCCTACGAGCAGTACTTC
d_gene: .; v_gene: TRBV30; j_gene: TRBJ2-3; abundance: .; CDR3aa: CAWSGGSPPDTQYF; CDR3nt: TGTGCCTGGAGTGGGGGGTCCCCCCCAGATACGCAGTATTTT
d_gene: TRBD1; v_gene: TRBV27; j_gene: TRBJ2-5; abundance: .; CDR3aa: CASSQTGPSETQYF; CDR3nt: TGTGCCAGCAGTCAGACAGGGCCGTCAGAGACCCAGTACTTC
d_gene: .; v_gene: TRBV28; j_gene: TRBJ1-1; abundance: .; CDR3aa: CASSLRFGNTEAFF; CDR3nt: TGTGCCAGCAGTTTGAGGTTCGGGAACACTGAAGCTTTCTTT
d_gene: .; v_gene: TRBV30; j_gene: TRBJ2-1; abundance: .; CDR3aa: CAWSVLDTYNEQFF; CDR3nt: TGTGCCTGGAGTGTACTAGACACTTACAATGAGCAGTTCTTC
d_gene: TRBD1; v_gene: TRBV9; j_gene: TRBJ1-4; abundance: .; CDR3aa: CASSFTGEGEKLFF; CDR3nt: TGTGCCAGCAGCTTCACAGGGGAAGGTGAAAAACTGTTTTTT
d_gene: TRBD1; v_gene: TRBV28; j_gene: TRBJ2-7; abundance: once; CDR3aa: CASSVGQEWREQYF; CDR3nt: TGTGCCAGCAGTGTGGGACAGGAATGGCGCGAGCAGTACTTC
d_gene: .; v_gene: TRBV7-8; j_gene: TRBJ1-5; abundance: once; CDR3aa: CASSSGPDQPQHF; CDR3nt: TGTGCCAGCAGCTCCGGGCCAGATCAGCCCCAGCATTTT
d_gene: .; v_gene: TRBV28; j_gene: TRBJ1-5; abundance: .; CDR3aa: CASSLSLPRQPQHF; CDR3nt: TGTGCCAGCAGTTTATCCCTCCCGCGGCAGCCCCAGCATTTT
d_gene: TRBD2; v_gene: TRBV18; j_gene: TRBJ2-1; abundance: .; CDR3aa: CASSPPGLAGVWYNEQFF; CDR3nt: TGTGCCAGCTCACCTCCAGGACTAGCGGGAGTTTGGTACAATGAGCAGTTCTTC
d_gene: TRBD2; v_gene: TRBV5-1; j_gene: TRBJ2-1; abundance: once; CDR3aa: CASSLGIEAGEQFF; CDR3nt: TGCGCCAGCAGCTTGGGTATAGAAGCGGGGGAGCAGTTCTTC
d_gene: .; v_gene: TRBV10-2; j_gene: TRBJ1-6; abundance: .; CDR3aa: CASSEAGSYNSPLHF; CDR3nt: TGCGCCAGCAGTGAGGCGGGCTCCTATAATTCACCCCTCCACTTT
d_gene: .; v_gene: TRBV5-6; j_gene: TRBJ2-2; abundance: .; CDR3aa: CASSLTLTNTGELFF; CDR3nt: TGTGCCAGCAGCTTGACACTTACGAACACCGGGGAGCTGTTTTTT
d_gene: .; v_gene: TRBV18; j_gene: TRBJ1-2; abundance: .; CDR3aa: CASSMEAPGYTF; CDR3nt: TGTGCCAGCTCCATGGAGGCCCCTGGCTACACCTTC
d_gene: .; v_gene: TRBV6-1; j_gene: TRBJ2-5; abundance: once; CDR3aa: CASSEMAATETQYF; CDR3nt: TGTGCCAGCAGTGAAATGGCCGCTACGGAGACCCAGTACTTC
d_gene: .; v_gene: TRBV2; j_gene: TRBJ1-2; abundance: .; CDR3aa: CASRDGANYGYTF; CDR3nt: TGTGCCAGCAGGGACGGAGCTAACTATGGCTACACCTTC
d_gene: .; v_gene: TRBV20-1; j_gene: TRBJ2-5; abundance: once; CDR3aa: CSAVHQETQYF; CDR3nt: TGCAGTGCTGTCCACCAAGAGACCCAGTACTTC
d_gene: TRBD2; v_gene: TRBV19; j_gene: TRBJ2-7; abundance: once; CDR3aa: CASSVTSGPTEQYF; CDR3nt: TGTGCCAGTAGTGTGACTAGCGGGCCTACTGAGCAGTACTTC
d_gene: .; v_gene: TRBV6-5; j_gene: TRBJ2-2; abundance: .; CDR3aa: CASSYIWTKNTGELFF; CDR3nt: TGTGCCAGCAGTTACATATGGACGAAGAACACCGGGGAGCTGTTTTTT
d_gene: .; v_gene: TRBV30; j_gene: TRBJ1-1; abundance: .; CDR3aa: CAWDSSAGTEAFF; CDR3nt: TGTGCCTGGGACAGCTCGGCTGGGACTGAAGCTTTCTTT
d_gene: TRBD1; v_gene: TRBV6-6; j_gene: TRBJ2-7; abundance: .; CDR3aa: CASSATGDDEQYF; CDR3nt: TGTGCCAGCAGCGCCACAGGGGATGACGAGCAGTACTTC
d_gene: .; v_gene: TRBV5-1; j_gene: TRBJ1-1; abundance: .; CDR3aa: CASSRAGRNTEAFF; CDR3nt: TGCGCCAGCTCCCGAGCGGGGCGGAACACTGAAGCTTTCTTT
d_gene: .; v_gene: TRBV4-1; j_gene: TRBJ1-5; abundance: few; CDR3aa: CASSAMSPDNQPQHF; CDR3nt: TGCGCCAGCAGCGCGATGTCGCCCGACAATCAGCCCCAGCATTTT